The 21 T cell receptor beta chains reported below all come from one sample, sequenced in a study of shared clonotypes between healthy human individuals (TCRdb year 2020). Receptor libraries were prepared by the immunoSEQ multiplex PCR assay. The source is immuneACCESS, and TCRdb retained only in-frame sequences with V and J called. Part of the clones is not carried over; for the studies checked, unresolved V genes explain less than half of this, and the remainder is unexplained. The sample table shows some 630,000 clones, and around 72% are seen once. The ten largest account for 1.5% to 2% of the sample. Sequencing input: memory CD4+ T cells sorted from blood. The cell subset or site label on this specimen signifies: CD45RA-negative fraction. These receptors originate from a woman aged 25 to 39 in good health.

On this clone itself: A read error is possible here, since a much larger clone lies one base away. CDR3 region: CASSVSGSSYNEQFF. The CDR3 DNA follows: TGTGCCAGCAGTGTTAGCGGGAGCTCCTACAATGAGCAGTTCTTC. The chain employs TRBV28 and TRBJ2-1; TRBD2 matches 9 bases. Germline CDR1 reads MDHEN; CDR2 reads SYDVKM. The CDR3 covers 15 residues. V trimming: 5 bases; J trimming: 0 bases; junction bases outside the gene matches: 2. Looking up the rest from reference TRBV28 and TRBJ2-1 gives the full variable domain: DVKVTQSSRYLVKRTGEKVFLECVQDMDHENMFWYRQDPGLGLRLIYFSYDVKMKEKGDIPEGYSVSREKKERFSLILESASTNQTSMYLCASSVSGSSYNEQFFGPGTRLTVL.

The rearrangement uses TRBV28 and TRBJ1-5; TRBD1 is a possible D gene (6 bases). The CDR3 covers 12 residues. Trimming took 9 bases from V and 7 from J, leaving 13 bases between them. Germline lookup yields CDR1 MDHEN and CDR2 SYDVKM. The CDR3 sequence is CASLGGLQPQHF. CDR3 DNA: TGTGCCAGTCTAGGGGGGTTGCAGCCCCAGCATTTT.

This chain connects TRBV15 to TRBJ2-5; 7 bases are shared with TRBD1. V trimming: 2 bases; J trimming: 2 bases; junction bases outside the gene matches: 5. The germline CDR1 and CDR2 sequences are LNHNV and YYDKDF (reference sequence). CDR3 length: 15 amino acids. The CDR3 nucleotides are TGTGCCACCAGCAGACAAACGGGACAGCAAGAGACCCAGTACTTC. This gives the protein CATSRQTGQQETQYF.

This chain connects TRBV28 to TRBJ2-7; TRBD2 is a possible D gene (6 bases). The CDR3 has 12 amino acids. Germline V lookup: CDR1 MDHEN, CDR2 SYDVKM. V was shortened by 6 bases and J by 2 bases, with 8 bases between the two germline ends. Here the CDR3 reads CASSGGAYEQYF. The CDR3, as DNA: TGTGCCAGCAGCGGCGGGGCCTACGAGCAGTACTTC.

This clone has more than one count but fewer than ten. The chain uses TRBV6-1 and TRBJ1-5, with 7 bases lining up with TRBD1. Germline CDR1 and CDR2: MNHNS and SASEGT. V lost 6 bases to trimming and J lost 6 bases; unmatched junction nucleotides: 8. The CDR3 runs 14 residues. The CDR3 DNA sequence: TGTGCCAGCAGGGTACAGGGGTTCGGTCAGCCCCAGCATTTT. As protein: CASRVQGFGQPQHF.

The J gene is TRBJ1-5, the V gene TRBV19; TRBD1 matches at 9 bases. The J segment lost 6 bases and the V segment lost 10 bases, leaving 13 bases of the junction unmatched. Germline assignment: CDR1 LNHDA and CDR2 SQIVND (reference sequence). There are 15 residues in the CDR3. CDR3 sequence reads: CATLPGQGTSQPQHF. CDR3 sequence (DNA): TGTGCCACCCTCCCGGGACAGGGAACTTCTCAGCCCCAGCATTTT.

The CDR3 DNA follows: TGCGCCAGCAGCTCCCTGACAGGGGTGAGCATTCAGTACTTC. Protein: CASSSLTGVSIQYF. J is TRBJ2-4 and V is TRBV5-1; 8 positions match TRBD1. After removal of 3 bases from V and 9 bases from J, the junction contained 8 bases not matched to a gene. Germline V CDR1 and CDR2: SGHRS, YFSETQ. The CDR3 consists of 14 residues.

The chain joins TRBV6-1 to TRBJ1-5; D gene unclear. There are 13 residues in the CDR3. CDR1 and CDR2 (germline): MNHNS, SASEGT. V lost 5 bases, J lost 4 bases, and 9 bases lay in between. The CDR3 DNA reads TGTGCCAGCAGTCCGGGCCTAAATCAGCCCCAGCATTTT. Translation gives CASSPGLNQPQHF.

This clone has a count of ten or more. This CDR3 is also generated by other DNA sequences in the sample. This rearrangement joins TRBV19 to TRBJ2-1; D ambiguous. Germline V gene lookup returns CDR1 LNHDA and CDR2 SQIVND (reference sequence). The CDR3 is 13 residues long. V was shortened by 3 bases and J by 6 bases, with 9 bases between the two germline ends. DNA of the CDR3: TGTGCCAGTAGTATCCCCGGGTCCAATGAGCAGTTCTTC. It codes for CASSIPGSNEQFF.

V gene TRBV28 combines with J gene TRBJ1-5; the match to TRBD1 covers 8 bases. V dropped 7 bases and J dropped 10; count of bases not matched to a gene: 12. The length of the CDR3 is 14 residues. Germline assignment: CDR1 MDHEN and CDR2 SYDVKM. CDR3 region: CASNGGRGRIPQHF. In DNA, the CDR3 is TGTGCCAGCAACGGCGGCAGGGGGCGCATACCCCAGCATTTT.

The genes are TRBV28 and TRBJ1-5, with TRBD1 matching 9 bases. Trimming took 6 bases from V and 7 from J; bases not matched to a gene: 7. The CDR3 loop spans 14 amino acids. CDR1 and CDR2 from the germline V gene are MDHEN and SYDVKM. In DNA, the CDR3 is TGTGCCAGCAGCCGGGACAGGGACGGGCAGCCCCAGCATTTT. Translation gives CASSRDRDGQPQHF.

The chain's CDR3 is CASRLRGMQETQYF. The CDR3 nucleotides are TGTGCCAGCAGGCTCCGGGGTATGCAAGAGACCCAGTACTTC. J is TRBJ2-5 and V is TRBV2; a possible D gene is TRBD2 (5 bases). The CDR3 extends over 14 amino acids. Trimming took off 6 bases at V and 2 bases at J, with 13 bases between the two ends. CDR1 and CDR2 from the germline V gene are SNHLY and FYNNEI.

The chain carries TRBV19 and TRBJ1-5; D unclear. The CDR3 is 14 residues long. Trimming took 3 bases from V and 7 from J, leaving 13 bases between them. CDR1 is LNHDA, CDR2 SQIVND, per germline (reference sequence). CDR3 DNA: TGTGCCAGTAGTATTAGGGCCGAAGGCCAGCCCCAGCATTTT. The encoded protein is CASSIRAEGQPQHF.

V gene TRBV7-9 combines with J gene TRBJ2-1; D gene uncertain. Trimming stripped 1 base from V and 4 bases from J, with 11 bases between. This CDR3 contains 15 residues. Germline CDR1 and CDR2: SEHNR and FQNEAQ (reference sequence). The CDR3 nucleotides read TGTGCCAGCAGCTTAGTTTTTGAGAATTACAATGAGCAGTTCTTC. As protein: CASSLVFENYNEQFF.

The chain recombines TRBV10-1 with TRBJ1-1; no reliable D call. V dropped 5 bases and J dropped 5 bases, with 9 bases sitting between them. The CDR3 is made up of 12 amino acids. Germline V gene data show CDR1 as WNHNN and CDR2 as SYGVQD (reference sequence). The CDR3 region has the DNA TGCGCCAGCAGTCGGGTGGGGACTGAAGCTTTCTTT. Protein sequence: CASSRVGTEAFF.

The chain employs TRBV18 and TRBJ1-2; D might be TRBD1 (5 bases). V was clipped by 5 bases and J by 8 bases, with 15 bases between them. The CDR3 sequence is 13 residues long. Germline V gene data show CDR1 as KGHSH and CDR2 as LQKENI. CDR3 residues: CASSSSQGEGYTF. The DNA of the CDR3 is TGTGCCAGCTCATCCTCTCAGGGAGAGGGCTACACCTTC. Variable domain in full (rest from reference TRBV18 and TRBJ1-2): NAGVMQNPRHLVRRRGQEARLRCSPMKGHSHVYWYRQLPEEGLKFMVYLQKENIIDESGMPKERFSAEFPKEGPSILRIQQVVRGDSAAYFCASSSSQGEGYTFGSGTRLTVV.

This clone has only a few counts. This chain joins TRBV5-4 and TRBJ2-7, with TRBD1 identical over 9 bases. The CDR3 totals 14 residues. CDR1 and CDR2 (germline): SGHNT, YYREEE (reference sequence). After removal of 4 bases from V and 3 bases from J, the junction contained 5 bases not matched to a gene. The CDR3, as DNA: TGTGCCAGCAGCCGGGGACAGGGAATCTACGAGCAGTACTTC. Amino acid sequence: CASSRGQGIYEQYF.

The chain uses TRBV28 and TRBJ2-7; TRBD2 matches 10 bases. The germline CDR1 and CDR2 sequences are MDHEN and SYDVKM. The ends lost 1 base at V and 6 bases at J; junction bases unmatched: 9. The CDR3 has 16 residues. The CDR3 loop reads CASSLSASGRVSEQYF. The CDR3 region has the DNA TGTGCCAGCAGTTTATCAGCTAGCGGGAGAGTGAGCGAGCAGTACTTC.

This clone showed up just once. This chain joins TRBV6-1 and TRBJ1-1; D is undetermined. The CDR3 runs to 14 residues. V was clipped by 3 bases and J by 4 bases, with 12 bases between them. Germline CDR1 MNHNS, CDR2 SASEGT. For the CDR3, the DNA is TGTGCCAGCAGTGACTCCTTCGAAAGCACTGAAGCTTTCTTT. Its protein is CASSDSFESTEAFF.

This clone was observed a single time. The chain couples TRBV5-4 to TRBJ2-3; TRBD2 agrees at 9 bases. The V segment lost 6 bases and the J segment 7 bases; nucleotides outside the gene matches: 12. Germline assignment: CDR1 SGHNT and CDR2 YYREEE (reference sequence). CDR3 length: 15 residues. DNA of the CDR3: TGTGCCAGCACCGAATCCGGGACTAGCATGTATACGCAGTATTTT. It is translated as CASTESGTSMYTQYF.

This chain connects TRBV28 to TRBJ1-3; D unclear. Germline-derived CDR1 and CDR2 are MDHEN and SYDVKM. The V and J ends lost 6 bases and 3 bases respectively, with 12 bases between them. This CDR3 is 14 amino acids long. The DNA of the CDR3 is TGTGCCAGCAGCCAATACCCAAATGGAAACACCATATATTTT. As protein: CASSQYPNGNTIYF.